Below, one T cell receptor beta chain is given with its context. The antigen is not known. The sample belongs to a study of lymphopenia after photon versus proton radiotherapy. Broader study findings: Post-nadir TCR diversity decline inversely tracked overall survival among those who died. Post-nadir diversity loss with photons came from oligoclonal expansion, particularly CD8+ Temra cells. Better survival with proton therapy was suggested as possible, not demonstrated. Under photons, naive T cells and diversity fell while effector/memory populations rose.

In germline, CDR1 is SGHRS, CDR2 YFSETQ. J gave up 0 bases and V 0 bases, and 3 bases lay outside the gene matches. CDR3 size: 17 residues. Data came from immunoSEQ multiplex PCR; TCRdb stores just in-frame clones and leaves some out. Of about 25,000 clones in the sample, over 80% were seen once. This sample comprised peripheral blood, obtained from a patient treated with photon-based radiotherapy. V usage is TRBV5-1 and J usage is TRBJ2-6; 7 bases map to TRBD1. This receptor was taken from a woman between 45 and 60 years old with pancreatic cancer. The DNA for the CDR3 is TGCGCCAGCAGCTTGGCTGGGACAGCCTCTGGGGCCAACGTCCTGACTTTC. Amino acid sequence: CASSLAGTASGANVLTF.